This TCR beta chain is from a study of regulatory T cells in long-lasting Graves disease. Study summary: Newly diagnosed Graves' patients had under 3 months of antithyroid drugs.

Notes on this clonotype: What it binds is unknown.

Study results and caveats: Those with persistent Graves' had less TCR diversity than newly diagnosed patients.

Time point here: newly diagnosed GD, antithyroid drugs for less than 3 months. The TCR library was made from RNA extracted from PBMCs. TCR beta libraries were built with iRepertoire HTBI primers and Arm-PCR of CDR3 regions. In TCRdb, the multiplex PCR reads were re-called with MiXCR into one record per CDR3 protein. The sample has fewer than 650,000 distinct CDR3 sequences, 16% seen once. The sample was also linked to a second study, of T cells in Graves' hyperthyroidism and ophthalmopathy. That work contributes: Graves' hyperthyroidism is called stable when ophthalmopathy does not progress within 18 months.

The sequences come from peripheral blood mononuclear cells (PBMCs), collected at new diagnosis, from a patient treated with antithyroid drugs. The receptor's source is a man between 18 and 29 years old with Graves disease.

The CDR3 DNA reads TGCGCCAGCAGCCTGGAGGCCCTTGGGTCCAATGAGCAGTTCTTC. Translating it yields CASSLEALGSNEQFF. The rearrangement joins TRBV4-1 to TRBJ2-1, with TRBD2 as a possible D gene (5 bases). Germline CDR1 MGHRA, CDR2 YSYEKL. Trimming shortened V by 4 bases and J by 6 bases, and 16 bases separated the two germline ends. The length of the CDR3 is 15 residues.